This record looks at one TCR beta chain sequence and its context. The data were taken from a study of blood T cell repertoires in COVID-19. On the study more broadly: Samples came from the United States, Italy and Spain, spanning acute and convalescent COVID-19. From T cells, B-cell-depleted T cells, or PBMCs came the material, which was cDNA or gDNA.

The authors' processing: Estimation of nucleated cell counts was performed using reference gene primer amplification. Using immunoSEQ multiplex PCR, the repertoire was profiled, and TCRdb retains in-frame clones only, with some absent. Clonal size and the V and J genes are those of that table, whereas D and trimming came from the DNA. The table lists about 300,000 clones, approximately 90% of them singletons. The length of the CDR3 is 16 residues. Germline trimming cut 5 bases from V and 6 bases from J; bases unmatched to any gene: 8. CDR1 is SGHAT, CDR2 FQNNGV, per germline. The chain couples TRBV11-2 to TRBJ2-1; 12 positions agree with TRBD2. Input material: peripheral blood. The clonotype originates from a man aged 35 to 55 with acute or convalescent COVID-19. CDR3 nucleotides: TGTGCCAGCAGCCTACCTAGCGGGGGGGCCCGCAATGAGCAGTTCTTC. It translates to CASSLPSGGARNEQFF.